Shown below are 22 T cell receptor beta chains from a single sample sequenced in a study of T cell changes during pregnancy in multiple sclerosis. TCRdb's copy holds only in-frame clones and misses some; the assay was immunoSEQ multiplex PCR. The sample shows 84,000 or so clones, about 95% of them seen only once. The source material was peripheral blood, sampled in the third trimester of pregnancy. All receptors come from a female donor with multiple sclerosis, enrolled in a pregnancy study.

The genes are TRBV7-9 and TRBJ1-4, with D hard to call. CDR3 length equals 13 residues. V lost 5 bases and J lost 5, with 9 bases in between. CDR1 is SEHNR and CDR2 is FQNEAQ in the germline V gene (reference sequence). CDR3 nucleotide sequence: TGTGCCAGCAGCACCCGCGTAAATGAAAAACTGTTTTTT. Its translation is CASSTRVNEKLFF.

CDR3 sequence: CASSPPGWGGYNEQFF. For the CDR3, the DNA is TGTGCCAGCTCACCACCAGGTTGGGGGGGATACAATGAGCAGTTCTTC. This rearrangement joins TRBV18 to TRBJ2-1; 7 bases line up with TRBD2. Germline CDR1 reads KGHSH; CDR2 reads LQKENI. The CDR3 has 16 amino acids. The junction had 6 bases not matched to a gene; V was cut back by 0 bases and J by 4 bases.

This clone appeared a single time. This chain uses TRBV28 with TRBJ1-4, with a possible D match to TRBD1 (6 bases). V dropped 6 bases and J dropped 6 bases, with 14 bases sitting between them. The CDR3 has 14 amino acids. CDR1 and CDR2 (germline): MDHEN, SYDVKM. The CDR3 region has the DNA TGTGCCAGCAGCCTACAGGGAGGGGATGAAAAACTGTTTTTT. Translation: CASSLQGGDEKLFF.

V gene TRBV18 combines with J gene TRBJ2-7; 9 bases map to TRBD2. The V and J ends lost 2 bases and 5 bases, in that order; junction bases with no gene match: 13. The CDR3 sequence is 17 residues long. Germline V lookup: CDR1 KGHSH, CDR2 LQKENI. CDR3 in DNA: TGTGCCAGCTCACCAAAGGAGCGGGGGGCCACGGGAAACGAGCAGTACTTC. Protein: CASSPKERGATGNEQYF.

This chain links TRBV11-3 with TRBJ2-2, with 8 bases lining up with TRBD2. The CDR3 is 19 residues long. Germline assignment: CDR1 SGHNT and CDR2 YENEEA. V was pared by 0 bases and J by 1 base, with 10 bases of the junction left unmatched. The CDR3 loop reads CASSLDLPGGHVNTGELFF. CDR3 sequence (DNA): TGTGCCAGCAGCTTAGATCTGCCGGGGGGGCACGTGAACACCGGGGAGCTGTTTTTT.

The rearrangement uses TRBV6-1 and TRBJ2-3, with TRBD1 matching 9 bases. V shed 4 bases and J 3 bases; nucleotides not matched to a gene: 11. Germline CDR1 is MNHNS and CDR2 is SASEGT. The CDR3 extends over 17 amino acids. In DNA, the CDR3 is TGTGCCAGCAGTGGAGTCGGGACAGGGACTTTGACAGATACGCAGTATTTT. As protein: CASSGVGTGTLTDTQYF.

The V gene is TRBV9, the J gene TRBJ2-5, with D possibly matching TRBD2 (5 bases). CDR3 size: 14 residues. The ends were cut back, 0 bases at V and 1 base at J, with 7 bases in the middle. Germline-derived CDR1 and CDR2 are SGDLS and YYNGEE. Here the CDR3 DNA reads TGTGCCAGCAGCGTAGGTCTAGCCCAAGAGACCCAGTACTTC. The encoded protein is CASSVGLAQETQYF.

This rearrangement joins TRBV13 to TRBJ2-6, with 12 bases matching TRBD1. Per the germline V gene, CDR1 is PRHDT and CDR2 is FYEKMQ (reference sequence). V shed 5 bases and J 1 base; nucleotides not matched to a gene: 12. The CDR3 runs to 20 residues. CDR3 loop: CASSRGTGGEDSSGANVLTF. CDR3 DNA sequence: TGTGCCAGCAGCCGCGGGACAGGGGGCGAGGACTCTTCTGGGGCCAACGTCCTGACTTTC.

V usage is TRBV5-8 and J usage is TRBJ2-3; TRBD2 aligns across 8 bases. The CDR3 extends over 15 amino acids. Germline V CDR1 and CDR2: SGHTS, YDEGEE. Trimming cost V 0 bases and J 5 bases; bases outside gene matches: 5. The DNA of the CDR3 is TGTGCCAGCAGCTTGGGGAGCGGGGGCCTAGATACGCAGTATTTT. Encoded protein: CASSLGSGGLDTQYF.

The rearrangement joins TRBV4-1 to TRBJ2-7; TRBD2 aligns across 10 bases. After removal of 2 bases from V and 4 bases from J, the junction contained 11 bases not matched to a gene. Germline assignment: CDR1 MGHRA and CDR2 YSYEKL. The CDR3 spans 17 residues. CDR3 in amino acids: CASSQRHASGGYYEQYF. Here the CDR3 DNA reads TGCGCCAGCAGCCAAAGGCATGCTAGCGGGGGATATTACGAGCAGTACTTC.

As regards this clone: This specimen includes other DNA sequences encoding the same CDR3. The CDR3 DNA sequence: TGTGCCAGTAGCTTTAGCGGGGGATCCTACGAGCAGTACTTC. This gives the protein CASSFSGGSYEQYF. This sequence joins TRBV19 and TRBJ2-7, with 9 bases lining up with TRBD2. The trim removed 6 bases at V and 1 base at J, leaving 4 bases unmatched. Germline values: CDR1 LNHDA, CDR2 SQIVND (reference sequence). The CDR3 is 14 amino acids.

This chain links TRBV7-2 with TRBJ1-2; weak D call: TRBD1 (6 bases). The CDR3 spans 12 residues. The germline CDR1 and CDR2 sequences are SGHTA and FQGNSA. Deletions cut 7 bases from V and 4 bases from J, with 10 bases between. DNA for the CDR3: TGTGCCAGCAAACAGGGTTCCTATGGCTACACCTTC. Its protein product is CASKQGSYGYTF.

A single count supports this clone. The chain recombines TRBV9 with TRBJ2-7, with TRBD2 as a possible D gene (5 bases). Between the trimmed V and J ends, which lost 0 bases and 2 bases, there was a span of 15 bases. In germline, CDR1 is SGDLS, CDR2 YYNGEE. CDR3 size: 16 residues. CDR3 in DNA: TGTGCCAGCAGCGTAGGCCCGGACTTACGAGCCTACGAGCAGTACTTC. It encodes CASSVGPDLRAYEQYF.

The rearrangement uses TRBV9 and TRBJ2-5, with 7 bases fitting TRBD1. Germline V gene sequence: CDR1 SGDLS, CDR2 YYNGEE. J lost 3 bases, V lost 0 bases, and 8 bases had no gene match. The CDR3 contains 16 residues. The CDR3 region is CASSVAPRGPEETQYF. The CDR3 DNA follows: TGTGCCAGCAGCGTAGCTCCGAGGGGGCCGGAAGAGACCCAGTACTTC.

The chain links TRBV7-2 to TRBJ2-3, with D uncertain. The length of the CDR3 is 15 residues. Germline V gene sequence: CDR1 SGHTA, CDR2 FQGNSA. The V end was cut by 5 bases, the J end by 5 bases, with 17 bases between. CDR3 loop: CASSPPRPYGDTQYF. CDR3 bases: TGTGCCAGCAGCCCTCCGCGGCCCTATGGAGATACGCAGTATTTT.

This sequence joins TRBV11-2 and TRBJ1-2; the D gene is possibly TRBD1 (5 bases). This CDR3 is built from 15 residues. V lost 0 bases and J 3 bases, leaving 11 bases between the germline ends. The germline gives CDR1 SGHAT, CDR2 FQNNGV. CDR3 in amino acids: CASSLDSVQDYGYTF. CDR3 nucleotide sequence: TGTGCCAGCAGCTTAGATTCTGTACAGGACTATGGCTACACCTTC. Complete variable domain (other parts from reference TRBV11-2 and TRBJ1-2): EAGVAQSPRYKIIEKRQSVAFWCNPISGHATLYWYQQILGQGPKLLIQFQNNGVVDDSQLPKDRFSAERLKGVDSTLKIQPAKLEDSAVYLCASSLDSVQDYGYTFGSGTRLTVV.

This chain uses TRBV19 with TRBJ2-1; 7 bases are shared with TRBD1. The ends lost 4 bases at V and 9 bases at J; junction bases unmatched: 6. Germline V gene lookup returns CDR1 LNHDA and CDR2 SQIVND (reference sequence). The CDR3 runs 13 residues. Here the CDR3 reads CASSNRGGGEQFF. In DNA form, the CDR3 reads TGTGCCAGTAGTAACAGGGGCGGCGGTGAGCAGTTCTTC. Supplemented by reference TRBV19 and TRBJ2-1, the full variable domain reads DGGITQSPKYLFRKEGQNVTLSCEQNLNHDAMYWYRQDPGQGLRLIYYSQIVNDFQKGDIAEGYSVSREKKESFPLTVTSAQKNPTAFYLCASSNRGGGEQFFGPGTRLTVL.

The chain recombines TRBV19 with TRBJ1-4; 9 nucleotides agree with TRBD1. With 5 bases clipped from V and 6 bases from J, the junction kept 7 bases outside the gene matches. This CDR3 is built from 15 residues. Germline CDR1 LNHDA, CDR2 SQIVND (reference sequence). CDR3 DNA: TGTGCCAGTAGTGGGTGGACAGGGGCTCATGAAAAACTGTTTTTT. It encodes CASSGWTGAHEKLFF.

The chain has TRBV20-1 and TRBJ1-2, with D hard to call. Per germline, CDR1 DFQATT and CDR2 SNEGSKA (reference sequence). Between the trimmed V and J ends, which lost 4 bases and 8 bases, there was a span of 5 bases. This CDR3 region has 9 residues. The CDR3 sequence: CSATVGYTF. The DNA for the CDR3 is TGCAGTGCTACAGTCGGCTACACCTTC.

The rearrangement joins TRBV28 to TRBJ1-6; 7 nucleotides match TRBD1. CDR1 MDHEN and CDR2 SYDVKM come from the germline V gene. This CDR3 region has 16 residues. The trim removed 5 bases at V and 8 bases at J, leaving 12 bases unmatched. This CDR3 is CASSLVTGLGYSPLHF. In nucleotides, the CDR3 is TGTGCCAGCAGTCTCGTGACAGGGCTGGGGTATTCACCCCTCCACTTT.

V gene TRBV30 combines with J gene TRBJ2-3; D is perhaps TRBD1 (6 bases). There are 11 residues in the CDR3. Germline CDR1 is GTSNPN and CDR2 is SVGIG (reference sequence). Between the trimmed V and J ends, which lost 5 bases and 8 bases, there was a span of 11 bases. DNA for the CDR3: TGTGCCTGGGACAAAGGGGGTACGCAGTATTTT. Its protein is CAWDKGGTQYF.

The chain has TRBV6-1 and TRBJ2-5, with 8 positions matching TRBD2. The length of the CDR3 is 17 residues. With V trimmed by 3 bases and J by 1 base, 10 bases remained unmatched. Germline V gives CDR1 MNHNS, CDR2 SASEGT. The CDR3 bases are TGTGCCAGCAGTGACCCACCGGGACTAGTCACCCAAGAGACCCAGTACTTC. Protein: CASSDPPGLVTQETQYF.